One TCR beta chain is described in this entry. Its antigen has not been determined. No base qualities exist here, and no much larger clone lies one base off it. The data derive from a study of blood T cell repertoires in COVID-19 (dated by TCRdb to between 2020 and 2021). Context from the whole study: Collaborator samples came from the United States, Italy and Spain and covered acute and convalescent phases of COVID-19. The samples were drawn from two sources: the first 160 participants of the ongoing ImmuneRACE study, and 1,200 or so subjects contributed by 6 global collaborators. The dataset comprised deeply sampled blood TCRbeta repertoires from subjects exposed to, actively infected with, or recovered from COVID-19. Where HLA class I and class II types were available, the types were taken from metadata supplied by the sample provider, not from assay-based typing. The sample metadata nearly always contained a de-identified subject ID, COVID-19 status, age in years and sex. The prospective study material was composed of cDNA or gDNA derived from T cells, B-cell-depleted T cells, or PBMCs. The repertoires were made available in a free public database intended to serve as a resource for research on the immune response to SARS-CoV-2. What the authors observed across the whole study: The quantity of clinical and demographic metadata differed by source and by participant and was supplied without curation.

TCRbeta CDR3 regions were amplified from genomic DNA using the immunoSEQ Assay, a bias-controlled multiplex PCR. Concerning the study's data processing: Within the assay, amplification of reference gene primers was used to estimate how many nucleated cells each sample contained. To quantify the absolute abundance of each unique TCRbeta CDR3 rearrangement, sequence reads were collapsed and filtered. For each sample, productive Simpson clonality was calculated as the square root of Simpson's diversity index across productive rearrangements. Sourced from immuneACCESS, this table was stored by TCRdb with only in-frame sequences that have V and J called. A share of the clones is absent; for the studies checked, an unresolved V gene accounts for under half, and the remainder has no known explanation. V and J calls and clone size are those listed in that table; D and trimming were worked out from the DNA. In this sample the table shows roughly 200,000 clones, approximately 90% of which occur a single time. Roughly 19% of the sample is in the top ten clones.

One collaborating source in Seattle enrolled patients while the patients were actively infected and followed the patients over time throughout the course of disease. Whole blood was collected in K2EDTA tubes by collaborating institutions according to the institutions' own protocols. For TCRbeta analysis, collaborators shipped samples as frozen whole blood, isolated PBMCs, or DNA extracted from either of those sample types. The V end loses 0 bases and the J end loses 7 bases, and a stretch of 15 bases separates them. Sequences SGHAT (CDR1) and FQDESV (CDR2) are obtained from the germline V gene (reference sequence). Inclusive of the bounding cysteine and phenylalanine, the CDR3 is 15 residues long. Solely the CDR3 DNA is kept, with 45 bases framed from the first base.

Material for sequencing was peripheral blood. The receptor's source is a man aged 45-65 years with COVID-19, enrolled during active disease. Recombination joined TRBV11-1 with TRBJ2-5; no D segment can be confidently identified. The nucleotide sequence is TGTGCCAGCAGCTTAGCGGCAGCGCGGTTTGGGACCCAGTACTTC. This codes for CASSLAAARFGTQYF. Where the CDR3 stops, the reference TRBV11-1 and TRBJ2-5 genes take over; the full variable domain is EAEVAQSPRYKITEKSQAVAFWCDPISGHATLYWYRQILGQGPELLVQFQDESVVDDSQLPKDRFSAERLKGVDSTLKIQPAELGDSAMYLCASSLAAARFGTQYFGPGTRLLVL.